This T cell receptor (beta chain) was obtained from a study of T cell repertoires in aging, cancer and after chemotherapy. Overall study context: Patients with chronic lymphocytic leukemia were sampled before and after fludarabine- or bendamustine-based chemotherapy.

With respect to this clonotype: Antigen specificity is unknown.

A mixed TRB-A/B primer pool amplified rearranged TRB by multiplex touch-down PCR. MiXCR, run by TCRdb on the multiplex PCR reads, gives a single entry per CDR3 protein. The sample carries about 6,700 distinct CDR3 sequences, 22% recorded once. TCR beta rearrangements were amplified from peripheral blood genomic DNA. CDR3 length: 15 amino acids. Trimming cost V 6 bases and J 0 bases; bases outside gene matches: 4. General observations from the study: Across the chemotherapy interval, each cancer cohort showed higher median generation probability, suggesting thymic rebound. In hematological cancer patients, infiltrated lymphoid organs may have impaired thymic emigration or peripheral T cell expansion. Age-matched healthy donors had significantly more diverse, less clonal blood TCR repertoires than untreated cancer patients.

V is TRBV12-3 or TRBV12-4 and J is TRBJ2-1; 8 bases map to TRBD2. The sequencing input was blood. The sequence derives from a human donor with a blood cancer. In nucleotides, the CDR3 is TGTGCCAGCAGAGCGGGAGCGAACTCCTACAATGAGCAGTTCTTC. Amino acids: CASRAGANSYNEQFF.